What follows describes a single T cell receptor (beta chain). What it binds is not known. The PCR used 60 Vbeta and 13 Jbeta primers. This table comes from immunoSEQ multiplex PCR, and its TCRdb copy is limited to in-frame clones, with some not included. The table has 110,000 or so clones, around 68% seen once. The CDR3 runs 13 residues. Germline CDR1 is SGHRS and CDR2 is YFSETQ. V was trimmed by 4 bases and J by 3 bases, leaving 11 bases between them. These data originate in a study of cytomegalovirus exposure and HLA in healthy donors. Overall study: Among the approximately 400 genotyped donors, more than 70% were placed in the Caucasian-associated ancestry cluster.

Study-level findings and limits: Under in vitro conditions, three CMV-associated chains were confirmed as specific for CMV antigens. Earlier analysis yielded a pattern in which most TCR beta V segments were productive about 87% or about 30% of the time. With later analysis, a missense DCLRE1C variant became linked to TCR beta V- and J-gene trimming.

This sequence originates from a woman between 50 and 59 years old in good health and CMV-seropositive. Sequencing was performed on PBMCs. The chain uses TRBV5-1 and TRBJ2-7, with D possibly being TRBD1 (6 bases). The DNA of the CDR3 is TGCGCCAGCAGCCAGGGACAAGTCTACGAGCAGTACTTC. Translated, it gives CASSQGQVYEQYF.